This T cell receptor beta chain is from a study of blood T cell repertoires in COVID-19 (dated by TCRdb to about 2020). Study-wide context: Collaborator samples came from the United States, Italy and Spain and covered acute and convalescent phases of COVID-19. HLA class I and class II types, where available, came from metadata supplied by the sample provider rather than from assay-based typing. Nearly every sample came with metadata listing a de-identified subject ID, COVID-19 status, age in years and sex. The samples were drawn from the first 160 participants of the ongoing ImmuneRACE study and from 950 to 1,500 subjects provided by 6 global collaborators. The prospective study material was composed of cDNA or gDNA derived from T cells, B-cell-depleted T cells, or PBMCs. Deeply sampled blood TCRbeta repertoires from subjects exposed to, actively infected with, or recovered from COVID-19 were included in the dataset. A freely available public database, intended as a resource for researchers studying the immune response to SARS-CoV-2, is where the repertoires were released. Points the paper makes about the study in general: How much clinical and demographic metadata was included differed by source and by participant, and the metadata was provided uncurated.

To note about this clone: This receptor's antigen is unknown. No per-base quality is available; no much larger clone lies one base away.

A second Seattle source provided samples from volunteer blood donors who had recovered from COVID-19. The collaborating institutions used their own protocols to collect whole blood in K2EDTA tubes. Collaborator samples were shipped for TCRbeta analysis as frozen whole blood, isolated PBMCs, or DNA extracted from either sample type. Ends trimmed: V by 1 base, J by 6 bases; bases unmatched to a gene: 3. The germline V gene encodes CDR1 SGHTA and CDR2 FQGTGA. The CDR3 contains 14 residues, cysteine and phenylalanine counted. Only the CDR3 portion is preserved as DNA: 42 bases, with reading frame beginning at the first base. The immunoSEQ Assay, a bias-controlled multiplex PCR, was used to amplify TCRbeta CDR3 regions from genomic DNA. The original methods were these. Within the assay, amplification of reference gene primers was used to estimate how many nucleated cells each sample contained. Sequence reads were collapsed and filtered to measure the absolute abundance of every unique TCRbeta CDR3 rearrangement. For each sample, productive Simpson clonality was calculated as the square root of Simpson's diversity index over productive rearrangements. TCRdb took over this immuneACCESS table, retaining in-frame rearrangements with V and J assigned. Such tables are incomplete; in checked studies, under half of the missing clones stem from an unresolved V gene, and the remainder is unexplained. V and J calls and clone size are as listed in that table; D and trimming were resolved from the DNA. For this sample there are hundreds of thousands of clones; about 86% appear just once. The top ten clonotypes cover 6.2% of the sample.

The sequence joins TRBV7-3 to TRBJ2-1; TRBD2 fits 7 bases in the junction. This TCR was sampled from a man aged 60-69 years who had recovered from COVID-19. Sequences were obtained from peripheral blood. The DNA sequence reads TGTGCCAGCAGCTTAAGCGGGAGCGGCAATGAGCAGTTCTTC. It specifies CASSLSGSGNEQFF.